These T cell receptor beta chains were read from a single sample in a study of blood T cell repertoires in COVID-19. The repertoire was sequenced with immunoSEQ multiplex PCR; TCRdb's copy has only in-frame clones and lacks some. Among hundreds of thousands of clones listed, around 83% were seen once. The sequencing input was peripheral blood. The receptors here all came from a man aged 80 or over with acute or convalescent COVID-19. The CDR3 runs from the conserved cysteine through the conserved F or W. The D gene is left open where the match is weak. Clone size is given for some rows only: seen once, a few or many times, or a class if the clone is expanded.

j_gene,v_gene,abundance,d_gene,CDR3aa,CDR3nt
TRBJ2-3,TRBV7-9,NA,TRBD2,CASSPRGSTDTQYF,TGTGCCAGCAGCCCGCGGGGGAGCACAGATACGCAGTATTTT
TRBJ2-3,TRBV7-9,NA,TRBD2,CASSLGAGGFTDTQYF,TGTGCCAGCAGCTTAGGGGCGGGGGGCTTCACAGATACGCAGTATTTT
TRBJ2-3,TRBV18,once,NA,CASSPYPDTQYF,TGTGCCAGCTCACCATATCCAGATACGCAGTATTTT
TRBJ2-3,TRBV24-1,once,NA,CATSAPQGTADTQYF,TGTGCCACCAGTGCCCCGCAGGGTACGGCAGATACGCAGTATTTT
TRBJ1-3,TRBV5-1,NA,TRBD1,CASRKTGAGNTIYF,TGCGCCAGCCGAAAGACAGGGGCTGGAAACACCATATATTTT
TRBJ2-5,TRBV3-1/TRBV3-2,NA,TRBD2,CASKAPGGQETQYF,TGTGCCAGCAAGGCCCCGGGGGGCCAAGAGACCCAGTACTTC
TRBJ1-5,TRBV6-5,NA,TRBD1,CASVGTGGPYQPQHF,TGTGCCAGCGTCGGGACAGGGGGCCCCTATCAGCCCCAGCATTTT
TRBJ1-2,TRBV28,NA,NA,CASKRHGDYGYTF,TGTGCCAGCAAAAGGCACGGGGACTATGGCTACACCTTC
TRBJ2-7,TRBV6-1,NA,TRBD1,CASSESGTGRGGYF,TGTGCCAGCAGTGAATCAGGGACAGGGCGAGGGGGGTACTTC
TRBJ2-5,TRBV7-9,NA,TRBD1,CASSLGGQGALRTQYF,TGTGCCAGCAGCTTAGGGGGACAGGGGGCATTGCGGACCCAGTACTTC
TRBJ2-2,TRBV6-2/TRBV6-3,NA,TRBD2,CASSRRLARTGELFF,TGTGCCAGCAGCAGGCGACTAGCACGCACCGGGGAGCTGTTTTTT
TRBJ1-2,TRBV29-1,NA,NA,CSVRERGTPTGNGYTF,TGCAGCGTTAGGGAGAGGGGGACACCTACGGGGAATGGCTACACCTTC
TRBJ2-7,TRBV5-4,NA,NA,CASSFSGTYEQYF,TGTGCCAGCAGCTTTAGCGGTACCTACGAGCAGTACTTC
TRBJ2-2,TRBV5-6,NA,NA,CASSLGGLNTGELFF,TGTGCCAGCAGCTTGGGTGGACTGAACACCGGGGAGCTGTTTTTT
TRBJ1-1,TRBV7-2,NA,TRBD1,CASRAGQPFEAFF,TGTGCCAGCCGGGCGGGACAGCCATTTGAAGCTTTCTTT
TRBJ1-2,TRBV3-1/TRBV3-2,NA,NA,CASSQLETRGYTF,TGTGCCAGCAGCCAACTCGAAACTCGTGGCTACACCTTC
TRBJ2-2,TRBV5-1,NA,NA,CASSLVRETGELFF,TGCGCCAGCAGCTTGGTTCGGGAAACCGGGGAGCTGTTTTTT
TRBJ2-2,TRBV14,NA,NA,CASSHSHKPGELFF,TGTGCCAGCAGCCATTCGCACAAACCCGGGGAGCTGTTTTTT
TRBJ1-1,TRBV30,NA,NA,CAWSEQVGAEAFF,TGTGCCTGGAGTGAGCAGGTAGGGGCTGAAGCTTTCTTT
TRBJ1-5,TRBV28,NA,NA,CASRPRGSGTNQPQHF,TGTGCCAGCAGGCCCCGGGGTAGCGGAACCAATCAGCCCCAGCATTTT
TRBJ1-2,TRBV2,NA,TRBD1,CASSRGQGIIGGYTF,TGTGCCAGCAGTAGAGGACAGGGGATTATTGGCGGCTACACCTTC
TRBJ1-3,TRBV20-1,NA,NA,CSASVNRENTIYF,TGCAGTGCTAGTGTTAACAGGGAGAACACCATATATTTT
TRBJ1-5,TRBV6-1,NA,NA,CASSEGGAKNQPQHF,TGTGCCAGCAGTGAGGGAGGGGCCAAAAATCAGCCCCAGCATTTT
TRBJ1-2,TRBV28,NA,TRBD1,CASIDRAGRGYTF,TGTGCCAGCATAGACAGGGCGGGTCGTGGCTACACCTTC
TRBJ1-4,TRBV5-1,NA,TRBD1,CASSIGTGVEKLFF,TGCGCCAGCAGCATAGGGACAGGGGTTGAAAAACTGTTTTTT
TRBJ2-3,TRBV19,NA,NA,CASSIGTRSTDTQYF,TGTGCCAGTAGTATAGGGACACGAAGCACAGATACGCAGTATTTT
TRBJ1-3,TRBV11-2,NA,NA,CASSSDYGGNTIYF,TGTGCCAGCAGCTCTGATTACGGTGGAAACACCATATATTTT